This is a list of T cell receptor beta chains from one sample in a study of vaccination and CD4 T cells after COVID-19. MiXCR, applied by TCRdb to the PCR reads, yields one record per CDR3 protein. The sample lists about 19,000 distinct CDR3 sequences; around three fifths were seen once. The input for sequencing was CD4+ T cells from blood, taken after SARS-CoV-2 vaccination. Every receptor here comes from a human donor who had recovered from COVID-19. The CDR3 runs from the conserved cysteine through the conserved F or W. D genes are given only for firm matches. Clone size, where shown, is once, few, many, or a class for clones that have expanded.

.	.	TRBV28	TRBJ1-3	CASSLLHRTGNTIYF	TGTGCCAGCAGTTTATTACACCGCACTGGAAACACCATATATTTT
.	.	TRBV27	TRBJ2-1	CASSRPPYNEQFF	TGTGCCAGCAGTCGCCCCCCATACAATGAGCAGTTCTTC
TRBD1	.	TRBV20-1	TRBJ2-7	CSAHRRDRVREQYF	TGCAGTGCGCACCGCCGGGACAGGGTCCGCGAGCAGTACTTC
TRBD1	.	TRBV11-2	TRBJ1-6	CASSFSAGQSNSPLHF	TGTGCCAGCAGCTTTAGCGCGGGACAGTCGAATTCACCCCTCCACTTT
.	.	TRBV19	TRBJ1-6	CASSIGENSPLHF	TGTGCCAGTAGTATAGGAGAGAATTCACCCCTCCACTTT
TRBD1	few	TRBV7-3	TRBJ1-1	CASSPQGGTEAFF	TGTGCCAGCAGCCCCCAGGGGGGCACTGAAGCTTTCTTT
TRBD1	.	TRBV2	TRBJ2-7	CASTGQGVASSYEQYF	TGTGCCAGCACCGGACAGGGGGTCGCGAGCTCCTACGAGCAGTACTTC
TRBD1	.	TRBV29-1	TRBJ2-2	CSVKGQGEWTGELFF	TGCAGCGTTAAGGGACAGGGGGAATGGACCGGGGAGCTGTTTTTT
TRBD2	.	TRBV6-2/TRBV6-3	TRBJ2-7	CASSYRPGLAGTYEQYF	TGTGCCAGCAGTTACAGACCGGGACTAGCGGGCACCTACGAGCAGTACTTC
TRBD2	.	TRBV7-3	TRBJ2-1	CASSLMGGRLNEQFF	TGTGCCAGCAGCTTAATGGGCGGGAGACTCAATGAGCAGTTCTTC
TRBD2	.	TRBV20-1	TRBJ2-1	CSAPLAGGRNEQFF	TGCAGTGCCCCTCTAGCGGGAGGGCGGAATGAGCAGTTCTTC
TRBD1	.	TRBV7-2	TRBJ2-7	CASSTRTGVNEQYF	TGTGCCAGCAGCACCCGGACAGGGGTGAACGAGCAGTACTTC
TRBD2	.	TRBV19	TRBJ2-3	CASSSQSGREPDTQYF	TGTGCCAGTAGTAGTCAGAGCGGGAGAGAACCAGATACGCAGTATTTT
.	.	TRBV6-2/TRBV6-3	TRBJ2-7	CASSPPSYVVGTEDYEQYF	TGTGCCAGCAGTCCCCCCAGCTACGTAGTCGGGACCGAGGACTACGAGCAGTACTTC
.	.	TRBV6-1	TRBJ2-3	CASSPRLAGTDTQYF	TGTGCCAGCAGCCCACGACTGGCGGGCACAGATACGCAGTATTTT
.	.	TRBV20-1	TRBJ2-1	CSAPRTGSVNEQFF	TGCAGTGCTCCAAGGACTGGGTCGGTCAATGAGCAGTTCTTC
TRBD2	.	TRBV4-3	TRBJ2-7	CASSRQTSGSSGSYEQYF	TGCGCCAGCAGCCGGCAGACTAGCGGGAGCAGTGGCTCCTACGAGCAGTACTTC
.	.	TRBV7-2	TRBJ2-2	CASSVLGTGELFF	TGTGCCAGCAGTGTGCTGGGGACCGGGGAGCTGTTTTTT
.	.	TRBV20-1	TRBJ2-5	CSARDPAVLGTQYF	TGCAGTGCTAGAGATCCGGCCGTCCTAGGGACCCAGTACTTC
.	once	TRBV6-5	TRBJ2-6	CASSYSNSGANVLTF	TGTGCCAGCAGTTACAGCAACTCTGGGGCCAACGTCCTGACTTTC
TRBD2	.	TRBV20-1	TRBJ2-3	CSARGLAGRQDTQYF	TGCAGTGCTAGGGGACTAGCGGGCAGACAAGATACGCAGTATTTT
.	.	TRBV15	TRBJ1-1	CATSRDAANTEAFF	TGTGCCACCAGCAGAGATGCCGCGAACACTGAAGCTTTCTTT
.	.	TRBV20-1	TRBJ2-3	CSARRAASTDTQYF	TGCAGTGCTAGACGGGCGGCCAGCACAGATACGCAGTATTTT
.	few	TRBV20-1	TRBJ2-3	CSARDMLRTDTQYF	TGCAGTGCTAGAGATATGTTGCGCACAGATACGCAGTATTTT
.	.	TRBV11-1	TRBJ2-3	CASRKGRAMDTQYF	TGTGCCAGCAGAAAGGGGCGAGCAATGGATACGCAGTATTTT
.	few	TRBV28	TRBJ1-2	CASDKGVAGYTF	TGTGCCAGCGACAAAGGGGTGGCTGGCTACACCTTC
.	once	TRBV18	TRBJ2-5	CASSPTGQQETQYF	TGTGCCAGCTCTCCCACAGGGCAGCAAGAGACCCAGTACTTC
TRBD1	.	TRBV28	TRBJ1-2	CASGDSPILFNYGYTF	TGTGCCAGCGGGGACAGCCCCATTCTATTTAACTATGGCTACACCTTC
TRBD2	.	TRBV19	TRBJ2-5	CASSSASGRFETQYF	TGTGCCAGTAGTAGCGCTAGCGGGAGGTTTGAGACCCAGTACTTC
.	.	TRBV20-1	TRBJ1-1	CSAREGTDTEAFF	TGCAGTGCTAGAGAGGGTACGGACACTGAAGCTTTCTTT
.	.	TRBV5-1	TRBJ2-5	CASSGSEVGETQYF	TGCGCCAGCAGCGGGTCCGAAGTCGGGGAGACCCAGTACTTC
TRBD2	few	TRBV24-1	TRBJ2-5	CATSDPTRGLGGQETQYF	TGTGCCACCAGTGACCCAACCCGAGGACTAGGCGGACAAGAGACCCAGTACTTC
TRBD2	.	TRBV20-1	TRBJ2-7	CSATHTSGRRGEQYF	TGCAGTGCTACACATACTAGCGGGAGACGAGGCGAGCAGTACTTC
.	few	TRBV27	TRBJ1-2	CASSLKAGGHYGYTF	TGTGCCAGCAGTTTAAAAGCCGGGGGGCATTATGGCTACACCTTC
TRBD1	few	TRBV20-1	TRBJ1-2	CSARVVAGGNYGYTF	TGCAGTGCTAGGGTCGTTGCAGGGGGTAACTATGGCTACACCTTC
.	.	TRBV12-3/TRBV12-4	TRBJ1-1	CASRQLSNTEAFF	TGTGCCAGCAGACAGCTGAGTAACACTGAAGCTTTCTTT
TRBD2	.	TRBV20-1	TRBJ2-3	CSARDQGLAGTDTQYF	TGCAGTGCTAGAGATCAGGGACTAGCGGGCACAGATACGCAGTATTTT
.	few	TRBV11-2	TRBJ2-4	CASGIKGIQYF	TGTGCCAGCGGCATCAAAGGCATTCAGTACTTC
TRBD2	.	TRBV6-7	TRBJ2-7	CARPFTSGSVYEQYF	TGTGCCAGACCTTTCACTAGCGGGAGTGTCTACGAGCAGTACTTC
TRBD1	.	TRBV5-1	TRBJ1-2	CASSFGQGAHGGYTF	TGCGCCAGCAGCTTTGGGCAGGGGGCTCATGGTGGCTACACCTTC